The 5 T cell receptor beta chains below were found in one sample sequenced in a study of human T cells and chemical hapten exposure (dated by TCRdb to the early 2020s). In light of the paper, this sample's time point label describes: patch test 1, 2 weeks after DPC sensitization. According to the study, the label for this sample's treatment or condition signals: therapeutic diphenylcyclopropenone sensitization with weekly scalp DPC. Library preparation employed RACE. The data were produced on a NextSeq 500. The raw public reads went through TCRdb reprocessing: fastp at Q25, MiXCR clone calling, in-frame beta chains kept. Each record represents a unique CDR3 protein, reported with the most common genes and DNA among its rows. This sample gives about 80,000 distinct CDR3 sequences in total; approximately 10% of them show up just once. Around 1.5% of the sample is held by the ten biggest clonotypes.

The source material was whole blood, sampled in connection with sensitization to the hapten diphenylcyclopropenone (DPC). The receptors come from a woman between 50 and 59 years old with alopecia areata. Some clones in this sample may be carry-over from other donors' samples.

The chain's CDR3 is CASSPLGSSQSSYEQYF. CDR3 in DNA: TGTGCCAGCTCACCTCTGGGAAGCTCTCAGAGCTCCTACGAGCAGTACTTC. This chain links TRBV18 with TRBJ2-7, with D unresolved. The V end was cut by 3 bases, the J end by 0 bases, with 18 bases between. The germline gives CDR1 KGHSH, CDR2 LQKENI. The length of the CDR3 is 17 residues.

The chain recombines TRBV14 with TRBJ1-5; D not certain. V lost 0 bases and J lost 2, with 14 bases in between. The CDR3 is 17 residues long. From germline, CDR1 is SGHDN and CDR2 FVKESK. The CDR3 reads CASSQDPPGPGNQPQHF. CDR3 nucleotides: TGTGCCAGCAGCCAAGATCCCCCCGGGCCGGGCAATCAGCCCCAGCATTTT.

This sequence joins TRBV20-1 and TRBJ2-3; 16 nucleotides agree with TRBD2. This CDR3 has 19 residues. V gave up 0 bases and J gave up 2 bases; unmatched junction bases: 8. Germline CDR1 and CDR2: DFQATT and SNEGSKA (reference sequence). The CDR3 coding sequence is TGCAGTGCTAGAGATGGCGGGACTAGCGGGAGGGCCCTCACAGATACGCAGTATTTT. Encoded protein: CSARDGGTSGRALTDTQYF.

The rearrangement links TRBV4-3 to TRBJ2-7; the D call may be TRBD1 or TRBD2 (5 bases each). Germline V CDR1 and CDR2: LGHNA, YSLEER. V lost 1 base to trimming and J lost 2 bases, with 12 bases between them. The length of the CDR3 is 15 residues. Here the CDR3 DNA reads TGCGCCAGCAGCCAAGTTTTGGGGACCCCCTACGAGCAGTACTTC. Translation: CASSQVLGTPYEQYF.

This clonotype was found a few times. The V gene is TRBV12-3 or TRBV12-4, the J gene TRBJ2-3; 7 bases map to TRBD2. This CDR3 has 15 amino acids. V shed 5 bases and J 7 bases; nucleotides not matched to a gene: 12. CDR3 coding DNA: TGTGCCAGCAGTCCCACCGGGACTACAACGAATACGCAGTATTTT. Protein: CASSPTGTTTNTQYF.